This TCR beta chain was identified in a study of cytomegalovirus exposure and HLA in healthy donors. Study-level information: The platform used for the 100 to 150 validation repertoires matched that of the approximately 670 first-cohort repertoires, a later analysis reported.

The repertoire was sequenced with immunoSEQ multiplex PCR; TCRdb's copy has only in-frame clones and lacks some. The repertoire includes fewer than 250,000 clones, 86% of them detected once, and over 1.1% sits in the top ten. About this clone itself: The antigen remains undetermined.

Study results and limitations: Rarity held for most TCR sequences, but there were some public TCRs that occurred in many donors. The study labeled about 160 TCR beta chains cytomegalovirus-associated. For cytomegalovirus status, the classifier reportedly gave diagnoses with high specificity and sensitivity.

The CDR3 contains 14 residues. From germline, CDR1 is LNHNV and CDR2 YYDKDF (reference sequence). J lost 7 bases, V lost 1 base, and 6 bases had no gene match. The source of this sequence is a woman aged 18-29 years in good health and CMV-seronegative. The sample taken for sequencing was PBMCs. This chain connects TRBV15 to TRBJ2-7; 8 bases are a match to TRBD2. CDR3 residues: CATSRGGGGMEQYF. The CDR3 bases are TGTGCCACCAGCAGAGGTGGCGGGGGGATGGAGCAGTACTTC.